This TCR beta chain was profiled in a study of T cells in Graves' hyperthyroidism and ophthalmopathy. What was amplified from RNA transcripts were TCR beta CDR3 regions. HTBI primers were used for first-round RT-PCR of the TCR CDR3. TCRdb reprocessed the multiplex PCR reads with MiXCR, giving one entry per CDR3 protein. The sample contains around 360,000 distinct CDR3 sequences, about 16% of which appear only once. Ophthalmopathy patients showed a Clinical Activity Score of at least 3, NOSPECS grade of at least 4 and duration under 3 months. J gave up 4 bases and V 4 bases, and 6 bases lay outside the gene matches. CDR3 size: 15 residues. Germline V lookup: CDR1 SGHRS, CDR2 YFSETQ. In its sample, this clonotype was seen many times.

V usage is TRBV5-1 and J usage is TRBJ1-4, with 8 bases matching TRBD1. This receptor was identified in a woman aged 60-70 years with Graves' ophthalmopathy. Sequencing was carried out using blood. As DNA, the CDR3 is TGCGCCAGCAGCCTCACAGGGGGTCGTAATGAAAAACTGTTTTTT. Amino acids: CASSLTGGRNEKLFF.